Listed below are T cell receptor beta chains from one sample, sequenced in a study of T cell responses to AZD1222 COVID-19 vaccine. This table comes from immunoSEQ multiplex PCR, and its TCRdb copy is limited to in-frame clones, with some not included. The table includes roughly 110,000 clones, 87% detected once. The material sequenced was peripheral blood, taken 28 days after the second AZD1222 dose. All receptors come from an adult who received the AZD1222 COVID-19 vaccine. CDR3s include the opening cysteine and the closing phenylalanine or tryptophan. A D gene is named only where the DNA matches it firmly. A row's size may be missing; if present it is once, few, many or a size class.

D gene,clone size,J gene,V gene,CDR3 protein,CDR3 DNA
TRBD1,.,TRBJ1-5,TRBV18,CASSPDRGHGVGNQPQHF,TGTGCCAGCTCACCAGACAGGGGGCACGGGGTTGGCAATCAGCCCCAGCATTTT
.,.,TRBJ1-1,TRBV9,CASRSGGTEAFF,TGTGCCAGCAGGTCCGGGGGAACTGAAGCTTTCTTT
TRBD1,.,TRBJ1-1,TRBV5-1,CASSWSTGVNTEAFF,TGCGCCAGCAGCTGGTCGACAGGGGTGAACACTGAAGCTTTCTTT
.,.,TRBJ1-3,TRBV23-1,CASSQSGPGSGRNTIYF,TGCGCCAGCAGTCAATCGGGTCCGGGATCAGGGAGAAACACCATATATTTT
.,.,TRBJ1-1,TRBV7-3,CASSSGEGAAEAFF,TGTGCCAGCAGCTCGGGGGAGGGAGCCGCTGAAGCTTTCTTT
.,.,TRBJ1-4,TRBV2,CASSGTGRTADNEKLFF,TGTGCCAGCAGTGGCACGGGACGGACAGCCGATAATGAAAAACTGTTTTTT
.,few,TRBJ2-7,TRBV2,CASRGEQRDLAEQYF,TGTGCCAGCAGGGGCGAACAGAGGGATTTGGCCGAGCAGTACTTC
TRBD1,.,TRBJ2-3,TRBV5-1,CASRYLGQRSGTDTQYF,TGCGCCAGCAGGTATTTGGGACAGAGGTCAGGCACAGATACGCAGTATTTT
.,.,TRBJ1-5,TRBV6-2/TRBV6-3,CASSWGTGTYSNQPQHF,TGTGCCAGCAGTTGGGGAACAGGAACCTATAGCAATCAGCCCCAGCATTTT
.,.,TRBJ1-1,TRBV4-3,CASSQDEAAPPGPAFF,TGCGCCAGCAGCCAAGATGAAGCCGCCCCACCGGGGCCAGCTTTCTTT
.,.,TRBJ2-5,TRBV6-1,CASSEATGFPGTQYF,TGTGCCAGCAGTGAGGCGACAGGTTTTCCGGGGACCCAGTACTTC
.,few,TRBJ2-2,TRBV4-2,CASSQDFTGGYTGELFF,TGTGCCAGCAGCCAAGATTTCACGGGGGGCTACACCGGGGAGCTGTTTTTT
.,.,TRBJ2-1,TRBV12-5,CASGGDRSYNEQFF,TGTGCTAGTGGTGGAGACCGCTCCTACAATGAGCAGTTCTTC
.,.,TRBJ1-2,TRBV7-9,CASSADPYGYTF,TGTGCCAGCAGCGCGGACCCCTATGGCTACACCTTC
.,.,TRBJ1-2,TRBV15,CATSIWTEDGYTF,TGTGCCACCAGCATTTGGACAGAGGATGGCTACACCTTC
TRBD2,.,TRBJ2-7,TRBV19,CASSIEAGREDYEQYF,TGTGCCAGTAGTATAGAAGCCGGGAGGGAGGACTACGAGCAGTACTTC
.,.,TRBJ1-4,TRBV6-5,CASSYGGVGEKLFF,TGTGCCAGCAGTTACGGGGGAGTTGGTGAAAAACTGTTTTTT
.,.,TRBJ1-1,TRBV4-3,CASSQEGGLTEAFF,TGCGCCAGCAGCCAAGAGGGCGGATTAACTGAAGCTTTCTTT
TRBD1,few,TRBJ2-7,TRBV7-2,CASSLTGTGGYEQYF,TGTGCCAGCAGCTTGACCGGGACAGGGGGCTACGAGCAGTACTTC
TRBD1,.,TRBJ1-2,TRBV4-1,CASSHVSGTGRNNYGYTF,TGCGCCAGCAGCCATGTATCCGGGACAGGGAGGAATAACTATGGCTACACCTTC
TRBD1,.,TRBJ1-2,TRBV19,CASSISGDRVGYTF,TGTGCCAGTAGTATATCCGGGGACAGGGTCGGCTACACCTTC